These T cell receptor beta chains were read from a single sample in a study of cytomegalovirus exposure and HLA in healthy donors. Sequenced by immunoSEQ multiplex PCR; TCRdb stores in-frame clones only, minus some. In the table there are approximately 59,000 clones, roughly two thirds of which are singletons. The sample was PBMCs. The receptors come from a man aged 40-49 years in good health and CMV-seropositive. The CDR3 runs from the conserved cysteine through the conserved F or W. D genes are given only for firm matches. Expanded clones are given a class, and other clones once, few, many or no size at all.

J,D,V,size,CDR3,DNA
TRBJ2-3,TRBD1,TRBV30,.,CAWSVGQGAGDTQYF,TGTGCCTGGAGTGTTGGACAGGGGGCTGGAGATACGCAGTATTTT
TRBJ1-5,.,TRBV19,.,CASSIRGRTVSNQPQHF,TGTGCCAGTAGTATTAGGGGTCGGACAGTTAGCAATCAGCCCCAGCATTTT
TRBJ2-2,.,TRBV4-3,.,CASSQDSSYRELFF,TGCGCCAGCAGCCAAGATAGCAGCTATCGGGAGCTGTTTTTT
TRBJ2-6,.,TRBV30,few,CAWTKIGGANVLTF,TGTGCCTGGACCAAGATCGGTGGGGCCAACGTCCTGACTTTC
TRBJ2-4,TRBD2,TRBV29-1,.,CSVEEDGRAGNIQYF,TGCAGCGTTGAAGAGGACGGGAGGGCGGGGAACATTCAGTACTTC
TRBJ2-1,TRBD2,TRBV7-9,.,CASSPAPGLAENNEQFF,TGTGCCAGCAGCCCCGCACCCGGACTAGCGGAAAACAATGAGCAGTTCTTC
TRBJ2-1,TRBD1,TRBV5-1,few,CASSSDRSNNEQFF,TGCGCCAGCAGCTCGGACAGGTCCAACAATGAGCAGTTCTTC
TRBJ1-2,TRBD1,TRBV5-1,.,CASSPYGTGNSRAGYTF,TGCGCCAGCAGCCCATATGGGACAGGAAATAGCCGGGCGGGCTACACCTTC
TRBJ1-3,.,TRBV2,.,CASSDAGRNTIYF,TGTGCCAGCAGTGACGCGGGACGAAACACCATATATTTT
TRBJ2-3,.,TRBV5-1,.,CASSPSSTSADTQYF,TGCGCCAGCAGTCCTAGCAGTACCTCCGCAGATACGCAGTATTTT
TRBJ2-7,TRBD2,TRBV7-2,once,CASSKGTSAASYEQYF,TGTGCCAGCAGCAAGGGGACTAGCGCCGCCTCCTACGAGCAGTACTTC
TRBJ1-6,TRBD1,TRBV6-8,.,CASSGTDIYNSPLHF,TGTGCCAGTTCCGGGACAGACATCTATAATTCACCCCTCCACTTT
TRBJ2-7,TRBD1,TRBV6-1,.,CAMGQGVYEQYF,TGTGCCATGGGACAGGGAGTCTACGAGCAGTACTTC
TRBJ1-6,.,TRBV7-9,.,CASSLRDGYNSPLHF,TGTGCCAGCAGCTTGAGGGATGGGTATAATTCACCCCTCCACTTT
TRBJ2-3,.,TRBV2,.,CASSERNTDTQYF,TGTGCCAGCAGTGAGCGCAACACAGATACGCAGTATTTT
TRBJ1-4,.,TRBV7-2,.,CASSLRGRGEKLFF,TGTGCCAGCAGCTTAAGGGGGAGAGGTGAAAAACTGTTTTTT
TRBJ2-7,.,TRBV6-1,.,CASSDPDEGEQYF,TGTGCCAGCAGTGACCCCGATGAGGGCGAGCAGTACTTC
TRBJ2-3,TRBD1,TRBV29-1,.,CSAPGLDYGDRGADTQYF,TGCAGCGCCCCTGGCCTGGACTACGGGGACAGGGGTGCAGATACGCAGTATTTT
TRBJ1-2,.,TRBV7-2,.,CASSPPGGLGYTF,TGTGCCAGCAGCCCCCCCGGGGGATTAGGCTACACCTTC
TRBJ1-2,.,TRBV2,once,CASSGLNGYTF,TGTGCCAGCAGTGGACTGAATGGCTACACCTTC
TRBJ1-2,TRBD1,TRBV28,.,CASSTSGTGSGYTF,TGTGCCAGCAGTACCTCCGGGACAGGGAGTGGCTACACCTTC
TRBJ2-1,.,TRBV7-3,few,CASSLGQWDEQFF,TGTGCCAGCAGCTTAGGACAGTGGGATGAGCAGTTCTTC
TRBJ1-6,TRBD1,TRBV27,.,CASSLTADRGNSPLHF,TGTGCCAGCAGTTTAACCGCGGACAGGGGTAATTCACCCCTCCACTTT
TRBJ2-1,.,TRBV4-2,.,CASSQDQVNEQFF,TGTGCCAGCAGCCAAGATCAGGTCAATGAGCAGTTCTTC
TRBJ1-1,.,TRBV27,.,CASSSYDRLNTEAFF,TGTGCCAGCAGTTCTTACGACAGGTTGAACACTGAAGCTTTCTTT
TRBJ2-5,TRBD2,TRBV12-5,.,CASGLKLAGGFRETQYF,TGTGCTAGTGGTTTGAAACTAGCGGGAGGGTTTAGAGAGACCCAGTACTTC
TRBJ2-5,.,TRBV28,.,CASSLSRQETQYF,TGTGCCAGCAGTTTATCTCGCCAGGAGACCCAGTACTTC
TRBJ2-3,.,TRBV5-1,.,CASSLDGPTTDTQYF,TGCGCCAGCAGCTTGGATGGCCCAACCACAGATACGCAGTATTTT
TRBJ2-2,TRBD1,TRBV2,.,CASSGQGYTGELFF,TGTGCCAGCAGTGGACAGGGTTACACCGGGGAGCTGTTTTTT
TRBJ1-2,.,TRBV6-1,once,CASSGTDLGHGYTF,TGTGCCAGCAGTGGGACCGACCTGGGGCATGGCTACACCTTC
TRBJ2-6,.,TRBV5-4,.,CASSARRGSNSGANVLTF,TGTGCCAGCAGCGCGCGAAGAGGTTCAAACTCTGGGGCCAACGTCCTGACTTTC
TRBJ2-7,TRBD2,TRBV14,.,CASSQSRGGGQYF,TGTGCCAGCAGCCAATCGAGAGGCGGGGGGCAGTACTTC
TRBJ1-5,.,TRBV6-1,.,CASSEGGYSNQPQHF,TGTGCCAGCAGTGAGGGGGGTTATAGCAATCAGCCCCAGCATTTT